These 27 T cell receptor beta chains were sequenced from one sample in a study of T-cell reconstitution after alpha-beta-depleted transplantation in children. As it was prepared, the TCRbeta library received unique molecular identifiers. TCRdb redid the calling of the PCR reads with MiXCR, one entry per CDR3 protein. Of 200,000 to 300,000 distinct CDR3 sequences listed, about 23% are singletons. The sequencing used PBMCs, collected before TCRalphabeta/CD19-depleted stem cell transplant. These receptor sequences come from a girl aged 2-10 years with Fanconi anemia, due to receive a stem cell transplant.

This clonotype has just a few counts. The chain combines TRBV11-2 with TRBJ2-2; the match to TRBD1 covers 7 bases. The junction had 10 bases not matched to a gene; V was cut back by 0 bases and J by 6 bases. There are 17 residues in the CDR3. Germline V gene sequence: CDR1 SGHAT, CDR2 FQNNGV. CDR3 coding DNA: TGTGCCAGCAGCTTAGAACTTACCGGGACAGAGTCCGGGGAGCTGTTTTTT. Encoded protein: CASSLELTGTESGELFF.

J is TRBJ2-2 and V is TRBV30, with D unresolved. This CDR3 has 13 residues. The V gene's germline CDR1 is GTSNPN and CDR2 SVGIG (reference sequence). V lost 2 bases, J lost 6 bases, and 10 bases lay in between. For the CDR3, the DNA is TGTGCCTGGAGTTTTGGCGGTCCCGGGGAGCTGTTTTTT. Translation gives CAWSFGGPGELFF.

The V call is TRBV20-1, the J call TRBJ2-4; D is unclear. The CDR3 extends over 15 amino acids. In germline, CDR1 is DFQATT, CDR2 SNEGSKA (reference sequence). The germline V and J ends were trimmed by 5 bases and 1 base, with 15 bases remaining between them. CDR3 nucleotides: TGCAGTGCTGGGGTTCGGAGAGTGGCCAAAAACATTCAGTACTTC. Translating it yields CSAGVRRVAKNIQYF.

This clonotype occurred many times. This chain connects TRBV20-1 to TRBJ2-3; D might be TRBD2 (7 bases). From germline, CDR1 is DFQATT and CDR2 SNEGSKA (reference sequence). The ends were cut back, 3 bases at V and 2 bases at J, with 12 bases in the middle. The CDR3 contains 14 residues. This CDR3 is CSARGGGHTDTQYF. The DNA for the CDR3 is TGCAGTGCTAGGGGGGGGGGACACACAGATACGCAGTATTTT.

This sequence joins TRBV20-1 and TRBJ2-3, with 10 nucleotides matching TRBD2. J gave up 4 bases and V 4 bases, and 8 bases lay outside the gene matches. Germline V gives CDR1 DFQATT, CDR2 SNEGSKA (reference sequence). The length of the CDR3 is 15 residues. Here the CDR3 DNA reads TGCAGTGCTAATCCGGGACTAGCGATCCCAGATACGCAGTATTTT. This encodes CSANPGLAIPDTQYF.

This chain uses TRBV20-1 with TRBJ1-1; TRBD1 might be the D (5 bases). Trimming took off 4 bases at V and 1 base at J, with 13 bases between the two ends. Germline CDR1 and CDR2: DFQATT and SNEGSKA (reference sequence). This CDR3 contains 14 residues. The CDR3 coding sequence is TGCAGTGCTAAGCGGGACGCCGCGAACACTGAAGCTTTCTTT. It encodes CSAKRDAANTEAFF.

This clonotype was counted many times. The rearrangement joins TRBV29-1 to TRBJ2-7; the D gene could be TRBD1 or TRBD2 (5 bases each). Looked up from germline, CDR1 is SQVTM and CDR2 is ANQGSEA. V shed 6 bases and J shed 0 bases, with 9 bases lying between them. The CDR3 runs to 12 residues. The CDR3 sequence is CSVGTVSYEQYF. The CDR3 nucleotides are TGCAGCGTAGGGACGGTCTCCTACGAGCAGTACTTC.

This clonotype was detected ten times or more. The chain employs TRBV30 and TRBJ2-1; D is uncertain. CDR1 is GTSNPN, CDR2 SVGIG, per germline (reference sequence). The CDR3 consists of 16 residues. The ends were cut back, 0 bases at V and 3 bases at J, with 15 bases in the middle. For the CDR3, the DNA is TGTGCCTGGAGTGTACATGGGAATTTGCGCTACAATGAGCAGTTCTTC. Translated: CAWSVHGNLRYNEQFF. Complete variable domain (other parts from reference TRBV30 and TRBJ2-1): SQTIHQWPATLVQPVGSPLSLECTVEGTSNPNLYWYRQAAGRGLQLLFYSVGIGQISSEVPQNLSASRPQDRQFILSSKKLLLSDSGFYLCAWSVHGNLRYNEQFFGPGTRLTVL.

In this sample, this clonotype turned up many times. This chain uses TRBV6-1 with TRBJ2-2; possible D gene TRBD2, 6 bases. V dropped 6 bases and J dropped 0 bases, with 11 bases sitting between them. CDR1 is MNHNS and CDR2 is SASEGT in the germline V gene. The CDR3 totals 15 residues. CDR3 DNA: TGTGCCAGCAGGACGGACTATCCGAACACCGGGGAGCTGTTTTTT. Protein product: CASRTDYPNTGELFF.

The chain employs TRBV20-1 and TRBJ2-1; 12 nucleotides align to TRBD2. V lost 6 bases, J lost 4 bases, and 7 bases stayed unmatched. Germline V gives CDR1 DFQATT, CDR2 SNEGSKA (reference sequence). The CDR3 consists of 15 residues. The CDR3 nucleotides read TGCAGTGCCAACCCTAGCGGGGGGGCTTACAATGAGCAGTTCTTC. Translated: CSANPSGGAYNEQFF.

This sequence joins TRBV7-9 and TRBJ2-4, with D perhaps matching TRBD2 (5 bases). CDR1 is SEHNR and CDR2 is FQNEAQ in the germline V gene (reference sequence). The V end was cut by 2 bases, the J end by 1 base, with 15 bases between. The CDR3 runs to 17 residues. In DNA, the CDR3 is TGTGCCAGCAGCTTACCCTATCGGGGTAAGGCCAAAAACATTCAGTACTTC. This codes for CASSLPYRGKAKNIQYF.

The rearrangement links TRBV29-1 to TRBJ2-7; D is unclear. Trimming stripped 6 bases from V and 2 bases from J, with 14 bases between. From germline, CDR1 is SQVTM and CDR2 ANQGSEA. The CDR3 contains 13 residues. CDR3 protein: CSVRAVEAYEQYF. In DNA form, the CDR3 reads TGCAGCGTGCGCGCGGTCGAGGCCTACGAGCAGTACTTC.

This clonotype was counted ten times or more. CDR3: CASSYHKGLAYNEQFF. CDR3 DNA sequence: TGTGCCAGCAGTTACCACAAGGGACTAGCATACAATGAGCAGTTCTTC. The rearrangement uses TRBV6-5 and TRBJ2-1, with 9 bases that match TRBD2. The CDR3 totals 16 residues. The V and J ends lost 2 bases and 4 bases, in that order; junction bases with no gene match: 6. Germline CDR1 and CDR2: MNHEY and SVGAGI.

This clonotype was seen a few times. The chain has TRBV10-3 and TRBJ2-7; D gene uncertain. The CDR3 runs to 14 residues. Germline V lookup: CDR1 ENHRY, CDR2 SYGVKD. The ends were cut back, 0 bases at V and 3 bases at J, with 9 bases in the middle. CDR3 sequence (DNA): TGTGCCATCAGTGAGTCGCCCTGGTACTACGAGCAGTACTTC. The encoded protein is CAISESPWYYEQYF.

The chain couples TRBV5-1 to TRBJ2-3; a possible D gene is TRBD1 (6 bases). The germline CDR1 and CDR2 sequences are SGHRS and YFSETQ. The ends were cut back, 4 bases at V and 4 bases at J, with 10 bases in the middle. CDR3 length equals 13 residues. DNA for the CDR3: TGCGCCAGCAGCCCTGAGGGGGCAGATACGCAGTATTTT. It yields the protein CASSPEGADTQYF.

This clonotype appeared many times. This CDR3 reads CSVALNRRGQFF. The CDR3 bases are TGCAGCGTTGCCTTAAATCGGAGGGGTCAGTTCTTC. This chain uses TRBV29-1 with TRBJ2-1; D is possibly TRBD2 (6 bases). Germline lookup yields CDR1 SQVTM and CDR2 ANQGSEA. The V gene lost 4 bases and the J gene lost 13 bases, with 17 bases spanning the gap. This CDR3 is built from 12 residues.

The chain has TRBV20-1 and TRBJ2-7, with D perhaps being TRBD1 or TRBD2 (5 bases each). V shed 1 base and J shed 2 bases, with 12 bases lying between them. This CDR3 is built from 14 residues. Germline CDR1 is DFQATT and CDR2 is SNEGSKA (reference sequence). The CDR3, as DNA: TGCAGTGCTAGAGTCCGGGACGCCGCCTACGAGCAGTACTTC. Translating gives CSARVRDAAYEQYF.

The rearrangement uses TRBV5-1 and TRBJ1-1; TRBD1 might be the D (5 bases). V was clipped by 0 bases and J by 1 base, with 10 bases between them. This CDR3 comprises 15 residues. Germline V gene lookup returns CDR1 SGHRS and CDR2 YFSETQ. The CDR3 DNA follows: TGCGCCAGCAGCTTGGCGCAGGGCCCGAACACTGAAGCTTTCTTT. As protein: CASSLAQGPNTEAFF.

The rearrangement links TRBV7-9 to TRBJ1-5; TRBD1 aligns across 10 bases. Germline CDR1 reads SEHNR; CDR2 reads FQNEAQ (reference sequence). With V trimmed by 6 bases and J by 4 bases, 9 bases remained unmatched. This CDR3 has 16 amino acids. The CDR3 reads CASSAGTGDNNQPQHF. In DNA form, the CDR3 reads TGTGCCAGCAGTGCCGGGACAGGGGACAATAATCAGCCCCAGCATTTT.

The chain links TRBV20-1 to TRBJ2-3; 8 nucleotides match TRBD2. V dropped 3 bases and J dropped 1; count of bases not matched to a gene: 6. This CDR3 is 15 amino acids long. Germline values: CDR1 DFQATT, CDR2 SNEGSKA (reference sequence). The CDR3 DNA reads as TGCAGTGCTAGTAGGCTAGCGGGCCGCACAGATACGCAGTATTTT. Protein product: CSASRLAGRTDTQYF.

This clonotype was counted only a few times. The rearrangement joins TRBV27 to TRBJ2-7; perhaps TRBD2 as D (5 bases). Germline CDR1 is MNHEY and CDR2 is SMNVEV (reference sequence). V was clipped by 5 bases and J by 1 base, with 9 bases between them. The length of the CDR3 is 13 residues. The chain's CDR3 is CASSGLFSYEQYF. DNA of the CDR3: TGTGCCAGCAGTGGACTTTTTTCCTACGAGCAGTACTTC.

This chain links TRBV10-3 with TRBJ2-1, with 8 nucleotides matching TRBD2. CDR1 and CDR2 from the germline V gene are ENHRY and SYGVKD. With 2 bases clipped from V and 13 bases from J, the junction kept 4 bases outside the gene matches. The CDR3 has 12 residues. For the CDR3, the DNA is TGTGCCATCAGTGAGGCGGGACTAGTTCAGTTCTTC. Residues: CAISEAGLVQFF.

This clonotype was observed at least ten times. This chain joins TRBV12-3 or TRBV12-4 and TRBJ2-1; perhaps D is TRBD1 or TRBD2 (5 bases each). V was clipped by 6 bases and J by 4 bases, with 13 bases between them. The CDR3 has 14 residues. CDR3 protein: CASSRDAPYNEQFF. DNA of the CDR3: TGTGCCAGCAGCCGGGACGCCCCTTACAATGAGCAGTTCTTC.

The sample holds many counts of this clonotype. V is TRBV11-3 and J is TRBJ2-3; TRBD1 aligns across 7 bases. V was clipped by 3 bases and J by 2 bases; unmatched bases: 2. The germline V gene encodes CDR1 SGHNT and CDR2 YENEEA. This CDR3 is built from 14 residues. CDR3 nucleotides: TGTGCCAGCAGCTTGACAGGGCTCACAGATACGCAGTATTTT. Translated: CASSLTGLTDTQYF.

This clonotype has a count of ten or more. The genes are TRBV29-1 and TRBJ2-3; 13 bases map to TRBD2. The CDR3 spans 15 residues. V dropped 5 bases and J dropped 6; count of bases not matched to a gene: 8. From germline, CDR1 is SQVTM and CDR2 ANQGSEA. The CDR3: CSVHGLAGVADTQYF. The CDR3 nucleotides are TGCAGCGTTCATGGACTAGCGGGAGTAGCGGATACGCAGTATTTT.

Many counts were recorded for this clonotype. The rearrangement uses TRBV6-5 and TRBJ2-1; TRBD1 agrees at 9 bases. Germline lookup yields CDR1 MNHEY and CDR2 SVGAGI. The trim removed 4 bases at V and 0 bases at J, leaving 1 base unmatched. The CDR3 is made up of 15 amino acids. The chain's CDR3 is CASSSTGGSYNEQFF. The CDR3 nucleotides are TGTGCCAGCAGTTCGACAGGGGGCTCCTACAATGAGCAGTTCTTC.

This clonotype has at least ten counts. The chain has TRBV6-2 or TRBV6-3 and TRBJ2-1; possible D gene TRBD2, 5 bases. CDR3 size: 13 residues. The germline V gene has CDR1 MNHEY and CDR2 SVGEGT. Trimming cost V 7 bases and J 2 bases, with 9 bases left between them. CDR3 in amino acids: CASNGLPYNEQFF. CDR3 DNA: TGTGCCAGCAATGGACTCCCCTACAATGAGCAGTTCTTC.